One and the same sample provided the 5 T cell receptor beta chains below, sequenced in a study of T cell repertoires in cytomegalovirus infection (dated by TCRdb to between 2018 and 2021). Sequenced using an Illumina HiSeq 1500. Clones were called with MiXCR by TCRdb after fastp trimmed the public reads at Q25, and only in-frame beta chains were retained. Records with the same CDR3 protein are collapsed into one entry carrying the most frequent genes and DNA. The sample profile shows 250,000 or so distinct CDR3 sequences; around 15% of them were found once. The ten largest clonotypes hold roughly half of the sample. Sequenced material: CD8+ T cells from PBMCs. The receptors originated from a human donor in good health (CMV status not recorded). Some clones in this sample may be carry-over from other donors' samples.

This rearrangement joins TRBV6-6 to TRBJ1-4, with 12 bases lining up with TRBD1. The germline V gene has CDR1 MNHNY and CDR2 SVGAGI (reference sequence). This CDR3 comprises 16 residues. J gave up 5 bases and V 0 bases, and 1 base lay outside the gene matches. The CDR3 DNA sequence: TGTGCCAGCAGTTACTCGGGACAGGGGGCGAATGAAAAACTGTTTTTT. As protein: CASSYSGQGANEKLFF.

This clonotype was counted many times. V and J are TRBV7-8 and TRBJ1-2; D gene uncertain. The CDR3 is made up of 13 amino acids. The V and J ends lost 1 base and 2 bases respectively, with 5 bases between them. CDR1 is SGHVS, CDR2 FQNEAQ, per germline. The CDR3 sequence: CASSLEGNYGYTF. The CDR3 nucleotides read TGTGCCAGCAGCTTAGAGGGAAACTATGGCTACACCTTC.

Comment on this clonotype: No conserved phenylalanine or tryptophan is present at the end of the CDR3, so a read error is the likely explanation. No DNA is shown, since the ends of the CDR3 on it are uncertain; the CDR3 is the one TCRdb lists. The chain has TRBV6-4 and TRBJ2-7; TRBD1 was called by the table and not checked on the DNA. The CDR3 is 11 residues long, counting both termini. From germline, CDR1 is MRHNA and CDR2 SNTAGT. The chain's CDR3 is CASSAYETGGG.

This clonotype was picked up a small number of times. V gene TRBV4-2 combines with J gene TRBJ2-3, with D possibly matching TRBD1 (5 bases). V lost 1 base to trimming and J lost 3 bases, with 11 bases between them. The germline V gene encodes CDR1 LGHNA and CDR2 YNFKEQ. This CDR3 has 15 residues. The CDR3, as DNA: TGTGCCAGCAGCCAAGCAGGGTTCCCGACAGATACGCAGTATTTT. Encoded protein: CASSQAGFPTDTQYF.

V gene TRBV13 combines with J gene TRBJ2-3; no clear D. V shed 3 bases and J shed 4 bases, with 11 bases lying between them. Germline V gene lookup returns CDR1 PRHDT and CDR2 FYEKMQ (reference sequence). The CDR3 contains 14 residues. The CDR3 nucleotides read TGTGCCAGCAGCTTCCCCAGCCGGGCAGATACGCAGTATTTT. It specifies CASSFPSRADTQYF.